The 21 T cell receptor beta chains listed next were all sequenced from one sample in a study of cytomegalovirus exposure and HLA in healthy donors. Use of 60 Vbeta and 13 Jbeta primers characterized the PCR. Using immunoSEQ multiplex PCR, the repertoire was profiled, and TCRdb retains in-frame clones only, with some absent. This sample's clone table lists under 200,000 clones. Sequencing was performed on PBMCs. The origin of the receptors is a man younger than 45 in good health and CMV-seronegative.

The chain carries TRBV18 and TRBJ1-1; D is perhaps TRBD1 (6 bases). Trimming took off 2 bases at V and 6 bases at J, with 13 bases between the two ends. The CDR3 covers 14 residues. From germline, CDR1 is KGHSH and CDR2 LQKENI. CDR3 coding DNA: TGTGCCAGCTCACCATGGGAGGGGGGGGCTGAAGCTTTCTTT. Amino acid sequence: CASSPWEGGAEAFF. Supplemented by reference TRBV18 and TRBJ1-1, the full variable domain reads NAGVMQNPRHLVRRRGQEARLRCSPMKGHSHVYWYRQLPEEGLKFMVYLQKENIIDESGMPKERFSAEFPKEGPSILRIQQVVRGDSAAYFCASSPWEGGAEAFFGQGTRLTVV.

The chain couples TRBV11-3 to TRBJ2-7, with TRBD2 as a possible D gene (5 bases). The CDR3 length is 15 residues. V lost 5 bases and J lost 1, with 15 bases in between. In germline, CDR1 is SGHNT, CDR2 YENEEA. CDR3 nucleotides: TGTGCCAGCAGCCATGGGTCTAGCAGATCCTACGAGCAGTACTTC. Amino acid sequence: CASSHGSSRSYEQYF.

The chain employs TRBV2 and TRBJ1-3; no clear D. The V end lost 6 bases, the J end lost 3 bases, and 15 bases lay between the germline ends. From germline, CDR1 is SNHLY and CDR2 FYNNEI. The CDR3 is 15 amino acids. Written as DNA, the CDR3 is TGTGCCAGCAGGGTAGCCGTAGTGGGTGGAAACACCATATATTTT. This encodes CASRVAVVGGNTIYF.

The chain has TRBV11-2 and TRBJ2-7, with a weak D call TRBD2 (9 bases). Trimming shortened V by 5 bases and J by 0 bases, and 23 bases separated the two germline ends. Germline CDR1 reads SGHAT; CDR2 reads FQNNGV. The CDR3 runs 18 residues. The CDR3 DNA follows: TGTGCCAGCAGCCCTAACAGGGGGACTAGCAGATACTCCTACGAGCAGTACTTC. Its translation is CASSPNRGTSRYSYEQYF. Filled out from reference TRBV11-2 and TRBJ2-7, the complete variable domain reads EAGVAQSPRYKIIEKRQSVAFWCNPISGHATLYWYQQILGQGPKLLIQFQNNGVVDDSQLPKDRFSAERLKGVDSTLKIQPAKLEDSAVYLCASSPNRGTSRYSYEQYFGPGTRLTVT.

This chain links TRBV9 with TRBJ2-1; 7 bases map to TRBD2. Germline V gene data show CDR1 as SGDLS and CDR2 as YYNGEE. V lost 2 bases to trimming and J lost 0 bases; unmatched junction nucleotides: 5. The CDR3 length is 16 residues. The CDR3 DNA reads TGTGCCAGCAGCGTGGGCGGGGGTGGCTCCTACAATGAGCAGTTCTTC. It yields the protein CASSVGGGGSYNEQFF.

This chain links TRBV20-1 with TRBJ1-1, with unresolved D. V lost 5 bases to trimming and J lost 3 bases, with 7 bases between them. The germline V gene has CDR1 DFQATT and CDR2 SNEGSKA (reference sequence). The CDR3 contains 11 residues. CDR3 amino acids: CSAPRDTEAFF. In DNA form, the CDR3 reads TGCAGTGCTCCCCGGGACACTGAAGCTTTCTTT.

The chain combines TRBV6-5 with TRBJ2-7; the match to TRBD1 covers 7 bases. V lost 0 bases, J lost 0 bases, and 2 bases stayed unmatched. Per germline, CDR1 MNHEY and CDR2 SVGAGI. The CDR3 runs 15 residues. The CDR3 reads CASSYSGTVSYEQYF. The CDR3 DNA follows: TGTGCCAGCAGTTACTCCGGGACAGTCTCCTACGAGCAGTACTTC.

Here the CDR3 DNA reads TGTGCCAGCTTTTCGACAGCGCCCTATGGCTACACCTTC. Translating it yields CASFSTAPYGYTF. V is TRBV28 and J is TRBJ1-2; tentative D call: TRBD1 (5 bases). V dropped 8 bases and J dropped 4 bases, with 14 bases sitting between them. The germline CDR1 and CDR2 sequences are MDHEN and SYDVKM. CDR3 length equals 13 residues.

The chain recombines TRBV9 with TRBJ1-3, with D possibly matching TRBD1 (6 bases). Looked up from germline, CDR1 is SGDLS and CDR2 is YYNGEE. Trimming shortened V by 3 bases and J by 7 bases, and 20 bases separated the two germline ends. This CDR3 has 16 residues. The CDR3 loop is CASSAGDTSSPNTIYF. The DNA for the CDR3 is TGTGCCAGCAGCGCTGGGGACACCTCGTCCCCCAACACCATATATTTT.

CDR3 DNA sequence: TGTGCCAGCAGCTCCCCCCCAAACACTGAAGCTTTCTTT. Amino acids: CASSSPPNTEAFF. The rearrangement joins TRBV7-2 to TRBJ1-1; D ambiguous. Germline V CDR1 and CDR2: SGHTA, FQGNSA. The CDR3 spans 13 residues. Between the trimmed V and J ends, which lost 4 bases and 2 bases, there was a span of 8 bases.

The chain has TRBV30 and TRBJ2-7, with D unresolved. This CDR3 region has 11 residues. Trimming took off 3 bases at V and 2 bases at J, with 5 bases between the two ends. The V gene's germline CDR1 is GTSNPN and CDR2 SVGIG (reference sequence). The CDR3: CAWSVTYEQYF. In DNA, the CDR3 is TGTGCCTGGAGCGTAACCTACGAGCAGTACTTC.

This sequence joins TRBV30 and TRBJ1-1, with D unclear. The CDR3 sequence is 14 residues long. CDR1 is GTSNPN and CDR2 is SVGIG in the germline V gene (reference sequence). The V and J ends lost 7 bases and 5 bases respectively, with 20 bases between them. The CDR3 nucleotides are TGTGCCTATCTGACCGGGATAACGGCAACTGAAGCTTTCTTT. Its translation is CAYLTGITATEAFF.

V gene TRBV28 combines with J gene TRBJ2-7; 10 bases align to TRBD1. The length of the CDR3 is 13 residues. CDR1 and CDR2 (germline): MDHEN, SYDVKM. V lost 6 bases to trimming and J lost 6 bases; unmatched junction nucleotides: 5. This chain's CDR3 is CASSLTGGGEQYF. In DNA form, the CDR3 reads TGTGCCAGCAGCTTGACAGGGGGCGGCGAGCAGTACTTC.

This rearrangement joins TRBV11-2 to TRBJ2-7; D might be TRBD2 (5 bases). Per the germline V gene, CDR1 is SGHAT and CDR2 is FQNNGV. The CDR3 covers 15 residues. Trimming pared 0 bases from V and 2 bases from J, leaving 11 bases between. DNA for the CDR3: TGTGCCAGCAGCTTAGAGTGGGGAGAGCCCTACGAGCAGTACTTC. Translated: CASSLEWGEPYEQYF.

The V and J genes are TRBV9 and TRBJ2-7, with D tentatively TRBD1 (6 bases). CDR1 SGDLS and CDR2 YYNGEE come from the germline V gene. Trimming cost V 3 bases and J 1 base, with 23 bases left between them. This CDR3 spans 18 amino acids. The CDR3 nucleotides read TGTGCCAGCAGCGACACCAAAGCCCCGACAGGAGCATCCTACGAGCAGTACTTC. Amino acid sequence: CASSDTKAPTGASYEQYF.

V is TRBV11-3 and J is TRBJ2-3; 8 bases align to TRBD2. CDR3 size: 15 residues. V was pared by 1 base and J by 1 base, with 1 base of the junction left unmatched. The germline CDR1 and CDR2 sequences are SGHNT and YENEEA. For the CDR3, the DNA is TGTGCCAGCAGCTTAGCGGGGGGGGGCACAGATACGCAGTATTTT. Translated: CASSLAGGGTDTQYF.

The chain joins TRBV12-5 to TRBJ1-5, with unresolved D. This CDR3 is built from 12 residues. Germline-derived CDR1 and CDR2 are LGHNT and FRNRAP. V was shortened by 6 bases and J by 6 bases, with 9 bases between the two germline ends. The DNA of the CDR3 is TGTGCTAGTGGACGGGAGGTTCAGCCCCAGCATTTT. Translation gives CASGREVQPQHF.

This chain connects TRBV5-4 to TRBJ2-5, with TRBD2 identical over 9 bases. The CDR3 spans 15 residues. Germline values: CDR1 SGHNT, CDR2 YYREEE (reference sequence). The V gene end was trimmed by 2 bases and the J gene end by 1 base; junction bases not matched to a gene: 3. The CDR3 loop reads CASSLAGGFQETQYF. As DNA, the CDR3 is TGTGCCAGCAGCTTAGCGGGGGGATTCCAAGAGACCCAGTACTTC.

The rearrangement links TRBV9 to TRBJ2-7; 11 bases map to TRBD2. The V gene's germline CDR1 is SGDLS and CDR2 YYNGEE. The CDR3 contains 16 residues. The trim removed 3 bases at V and 1 base at J, leaving 6 bases unmatched. This CDR3 reads CASSASGLADSYEQYF. DNA for the CDR3: TGTGCCAGCAGCGCCTCGGGACTAGCGGATTCCTACGAGCAGTACTTC.

The V gene is TRBV18, the J gene TRBJ1-1, with unresolved D. This CDR3 is built from 15 residues. Deletions cut 3 bases from V and 3 bases from J, with 14 bases between. Germline lookup yields CDR1 KGHSH and CDR2 LQKENI. Written as DNA, the CDR3 is TGTGCCAGCTCACCGAGCCCAGACGGAGACACTGAAGCTTTCTTT. Translation gives CASSPSPDGDTEAFF. The full variable domain, its missing parts supplied by reference TRBV18 and TRBJ1-1, is NAGVMQNPRHLVRRRGQEARLRCSPMKGHSHVYWYRQLPEEGLKFMVYLQKENIIDESGMPKERFSAEFPKEGPSILRIQQVVRGDSAAYFCASSPSPDGDTEAFFGQGTRLTVV.

The J gene is TRBJ2-2, the V gene TRBV5-1; the D gene is possibly TRBD2 (5 bases). The CDR3 length is 14 residues. Trimming took off 5 bases at V and 2 bases at J, with 10 bases between the two ends. Germline assignment: CDR1 SGHRS and CDR2 YFSETQ. The CDR3 spells CASRIGSNTGELFF. Written as DNA, the CDR3 is TGCGCCAGCAGGATAGGGAGTAACACCGGGGAGCTGTTTTTT. Complete variable domain (other parts from reference TRBV5-1 and TRBJ2-2): KAGVTQTPRYLIKTRGQQVTLSCSPISGHRSVSWYQQTPGQGLQFLFEYFSETQRNKGNFPGRFSGRQFSNSRSEMNVSTLELGDSALYLCASRIGSNTGELFFGEGSRLTVL.